The next 29 T cell receptor beta chains were all read from a single sample in a study of T cells in tuberculosis. TCRdb's copy holds only in-frame clones and misses some; the assay was immunoSEQ multiplex PCR. The sample shows about 49,000 clones, roughly 96% of them seen only once. Specified time point: new active TB diagnosis, blood taken before or within 7 days of starting treatment. The source material was PBMCs, sampled at tuberculosis diagnosis. Receptor source: an adult with tuberculosis.

The chain links TRBV6-1 to TRBJ1-3; D is unclear. Trimming removed 4 bases at V and 7 bases at J, with 8 bases between. The CDR3 has 12 residues. Germline lookup yields CDR1 MNHNS and CDR2 SASEGT. CDR3 protein: CASSVARNTIYF. In DNA, the CDR3 is TGTGCCAGCAGTGTGGCGAGGAACACCATATATTTT.

The chain has TRBV11-3 and TRBJ2-3; TRBD2 aligns across 8 bases. Germline V gene data show CDR1 as SGHNT and CDR2 as YENEEA. The CDR3 extends over 18 amino acids. Trimming at V came to 1 base and at J to 2 bases, leaving 11 bases not matched to a gene. This CDR3 is CASSLGLVAGGSTDTQYF. CDR3 nucleotides: TGTGCCAGCAGCTTAGGTCTAGTTGCGGGAGGATCCACAGATACGCAGTATTTT.

The V and J genes are TRBV11-2 and TRBJ1-1; 7 nucleotides align to TRBD1. The V gene end was trimmed by 2 bases and the J gene end by 3 bases; junction bases not matched to a gene: 9. This CDR3 is 16 amino acids long. CDR1 SGHAT and CDR2 FQNNGV come from the germline V gene. The DNA of the CDR3 is TGTGCCAGCAGCTTACAACCAGGGGGAAGCGACACTGAAGCTTTCTTT. The encoded protein is CASSLQPGGSDTEAFF.

V gene TRBV4-1 combines with J gene TRBJ2-2, with D unclear. The CDR3 totals 15 residues. Trimming took off 4 bases at V and 4 bases at J, with 13 bases between the two ends. CDR1 MGHRA and CDR2 YSYEKL come from the germline V gene. For the CDR3, the DNA is TGCGCCAGCAGCCGAGCCGCCCTTGTCACCGGGGAGCTGTTTTTT. Amino acids: CASSRAALVTGELFF.

There are a few counts of this clone. The chain links TRBV4-1 to TRBJ1-4; D possibly corresponds to TRBD1 (6 bases). Germline CDR1 and CDR2: MGHRA and YSYEKL. This CDR3 has 17 residues. V lost 1 base and J 4 bases, leaving 16 bases between the germline ends. CDR3 sequence reads: CASSQVWGQGLNEKLFF. The CDR3 nucleotides are TGCGCCAGCAGCCAAGTCTGGGGGCAGGGCCTTAATGAAAAACTGTTTTTT.

V and J are TRBV4-3 and TRBJ2-3; D not certain. Deletions cut 0 bases from V and 6 bases from J, with 10 bases between. The germline CDR1 and CDR2 sequences are LGHNA and YSLEER. CDR3 length: 14 residues. The chain's CDR3 is CASSQDIASDTQYF. The CDR3, as DNA: TGCGCCAGCAGCCAAGATATAGCATCGGATACGCAGTATTTT.

This sequence joins TRBV5-1 and TRBJ2-2, with unresolved D. The V end was cut by 4 bases, the J end by 2 bases, with 3 bases between. The CDR3 has 12 amino acids. Germline loops: CDR1 SGHRS, CDR2 YFSETQ. CDR3: CASSLNTGELFF. The CDR3 DNA sequence: TGCGCCAGCAGCCTAAACACCGGGGAGCTGTTTTTT. The whole variable domain, filled in from reference TRBV5-1 and TRBJ2-2, reads KAGVTQTPRYLIKTRGQQVTLSCSPISGHRSVSWYQQTPGQGLQFLFEYFSETQRNKGNFPGRFSGRQFSNSRSEMNVSTLELGDSALYLCASSLNTGELFFGEGSRLTVL.

The V and J genes are TRBV4-2 and TRBJ2-7; 7 bases match TRBD1. The CDR3 contains 14 residues. V shed 5 bases, J shed 2 bases, and the junction held 6 bases outside the gene matches. Germline V gives CDR1 LGHNA, CDR2 YNFKEQ. In DNA, the CDR3 is TGTGCCAGCAGCTTGGGACAGACGACCTACGAGCAGTACTTC. Its translation is CASSLGQTTYEQYF.

The CDR3 nucleotides are TGTGCCAGCAGTTACGGCACCCTGAACACTGAAGCTTTCTTT. The encoded protein is CASSYGTLNTEAFF. This sequence joins TRBV6-5 and TRBJ1-1; D not resolved. The CDR3 sequence is 14 residues long. CDR1 is MNHEY, CDR2 SVGAGI, per germline. V was clipped by 2 bases and J by 0 bases, with 7 bases between them.

The genes are TRBV7-2 and TRBJ1-3; maybe TRBD1 (6 bases). Germline assignment: CDR1 SGHTA and CDR2 FQGNSA. V dropped 3 bases and J dropped 4 bases, with 13 bases sitting between them. The CDR3 sequence is 15 residues long. The CDR3 spells CASSLGTSQGNTIYF. The DNA of the CDR3 is TGTGCCAGCAGCTTGGGGACATCGCAAGGAAACACCATATATTTT.

The V and J genes are TRBV11-2 and TRBJ2-4, with 8 bases aligning to TRBD1. Germline V gene data show CDR1 as SGHAT and CDR2 as FQNNGV. This CDR3 is built from 16 residues. J was trimmed by 1 base and V by 4 bases; bases with no gene match: 6. The CDR3 loop reads CASSSDRERAKNIQYF. DNA of the CDR3: TGTGCCAGCAGCTCGGACAGGGAGCGGGCCAAAAACATTCAGTACTTC.

The chain is built from TRBV11-2 and TRBJ2-3; 11 bases line up with TRBD2. The length of the CDR3 is 15 residues. J lost 5 bases, V lost 1 base, and 2 bases had no gene match. Germline V gene data show CDR1 as SGHAT and CDR2 as FQNNGV. Here the CDR3 reads CASSLGGLAVDTQYF. DNA of the CDR3: TGTGCCAGCAGCTTAGGGGGACTAGCGGTAGATACGCAGTATTTT.

The gene calls are TRBV6-1 and TRBJ1-1; D unclear. Trimming pared 5 bases from V and 2 bases from J, leaving 9 bases between. Germline CDR1 and CDR2: MNHNS and SASEGT. This CDR3 contains 13 residues. CDR3 coding DNA: TGTGCCAGCAGTAAGACACTTAACACTGAAGCTTTCTTT. Protein sequence: CASSKTLNTEAFF.

V usage is TRBV7-9 and J usage is TRBJ2-5, with a possible D match to TRBD2 (5 bases). The CDR3 runs to 13 residues. V was trimmed by 5 bases and J by 2 bases, leaving 9 bases between them. Per the germline V gene, CDR1 is SEHNR and CDR2 is FQNEAQ (reference sequence). CDR3 nucleotide sequence: TGTGCCAGCAGCAGGACTGAACAAGAGACCCAGTACTTC. Amino acid sequence: CASSRTEQETQYF.

This chain uses TRBV19 with TRBJ2-1, with TRBD1 as a possible D gene (6 bases). CDR1 and CDR2 (germline): LNHDA, SQIVND (reference sequence). Trimming cost V 7 bases and J 5 bases, with 18 bases left between them. The CDR3 covers 15 residues. Written as DNA, the CDR3 is TGTGCCAGTAAGGGGGAGTATGGGTACGACAATGAGCAGTTCTTC. This encodes CASKGEYGYDNEQFF. Filled out from reference TRBV19 and TRBJ2-1, the complete variable domain reads DGGITQSPKYLFRKEGQNVTLSCEQNLNHDAMYWYRQDPGQGLRLIYYSQIVNDFQKGDIAEGYSVSREKKESFPLTVTSAQKNPTAFYLCASKGEYGYDNEQFFGPGTRLTVL.

This chain uses TRBV9 with TRBJ2-5; D call uncertain. CDR1 is SGDLS and CDR2 is YYNGEE in the germline V gene. V was pared by 0 bases and J by 7 bases, with 13 bases between. This CDR3 region has 14 residues. CDR3 in DNA: TGTGCCAGCAGCGTAGGCGTCAGTCCGGGGACCCAGTACTTC. Translation: CASSVGVSPGTQYF.

V is TRBV11-2 and J is TRBJ1-4; 8 bases agree with TRBD1. This CDR3 comprises 16 residues. Germline V gene sequence: CDR1 SGHAT, CDR2 FQNNGV. V trimming: 1 base; J trimming: 4 bases; junction bases outside the gene matches: 5. The DNA of the CDR3 is TGTGCCAGCAGCTTAGCGGGACAGGTCCTTAATGAAAAACTGTTTTTT. This codes for CASSLAGQVLNEKLFF.

V gene TRBV27 combines with J gene TRBJ2-7; a weak D match, TRBD1 (5 bases). V lost 4 bases to trimming and J lost 2 bases, with 9 bases between them. CDR1 MNHEY and CDR2 SMNVEV come from the germline V gene (reference sequence). The CDR3 runs to 13 residues. In DNA, the CDR3 is TGTGCCAGCAGTTCCTGGGGCCCCTACGAGCAGTACTTC. Its translation: CASSSWGPYEQYF.

This clone appeared once. V and J are TRBV2 and TRBJ2-1, with 8 bases aligning to TRBD1. In germline, CDR1 is SNHLY, CDR2 FYNNEI. The CDR3 length is 13 residues. The V gene end was trimmed by 8 bases and the J gene end by 3 bases; junction bases not matched to a gene: 3. As DNA, the CDR3 is TGTGCCAGCGAAGACAGGGGCTACAATGAGCAGTTCTTC. Its translation: CASEDRGYNEQFF.

The gene calls are TRBV5-1 and TRBJ2-7, with 7 bases lining up with TRBD2. Germline V gene lookup returns CDR1 SGHRS and CDR2 YFSETQ. The CDR3 contains 15 residues. V lost 4 bases to trimming and J lost 4 bases; unmatched junction nucleotides: 11. CDR3 bases: TGCGCCAGCAGCGCATGGGGGAGGGTCCCATACGAGCAGTACTTC. The encoded protein is CASSAWGRVPYEQYF.

The CDR3 nucleotides are TGTGCCAGCAGTGGCGGGAGGGCCTTCGGGGAGCTGTTTTTT. This sequence encodes CASSGGRAFGELFF. The chain employs TRBV19 and TRBJ2-2, with 9 bases matching TRBD2. This CDR3 has 14 residues. The V gene end was trimmed by 9 bases and the J gene end by 7 bases; junction bases not matched to a gene: 9. CDR1 and CDR2 (germline): LNHDA, SQIVND (reference sequence).

The chain uses TRBV6-1 and TRBJ2-1, with D maybe TRBD2 (6 bases). With 1 base removed from V and 2 bases from J, the gap between germline ends came to 9 bases. The germline V gene encodes CDR1 MNHNS and CDR2 SASEGT. This CDR3 comprises 15 residues. The CDR3 sequence is CASSEVSGPYNEQFF. CDR3 nucleotides: TGTGCCAGCAGTGAAGTGAGCGGGCCCTACAATGAGCAGTTCTTC.

The chain uses TRBV7-9 and TRBJ2-7, with 11 bases matching TRBD2. With V trimmed by 3 bases and J by 0 bases, 4 bases remained unmatched. CDR1 is SEHNR, CDR2 FQNEAQ, per germline (reference sequence). CDR3 length equals 16 residues. For the CDR3, the DNA is TGTGCCAGCAGCTTGGGACTAGCGGTGAGCTCCTACGAGCAGTACTTC. As protein: CASSLGLAVSSYEQYF.

This chain links TRBV20-1 with TRBJ2-5, with a weak D call TRBD2 (5 bases). The CDR3 loop spans 11 amino acids. Germline V gene lookup returns CDR1 DFQATT and CDR2 SNEGSKA (reference sequence). V was cut by 1 base and J by 5 bases, with 5 bases left in between. CDR3 nucleotides: TGCAGTGCTAGAGCGGGGGAGACCCAGTACTTC. It codes for CSARAGETQYF.

The genes are TRBV23-1 and TRBJ2-1; the D gene is possibly TRBD1 (6 bases). TRBV23-1 qualifies as an ORF whose function is uncertain. The CDR3 covers 18 residues. V gave up 0 bases and J gave up 0 bases, with 15 bases separating them. As DNA, the CDR3 is TGCGCCAGCAGTCAATCGTGCAGGGGAAGTGGCTCCTACAATGAGCAGTTCTTC. This gives the protein CASSQSCRGSGSYNEQFF.

This clone has only one observation. The chain employs TRBV30 and TRBJ2-7; D ambiguous. Germline assignment: CDR1 GTSNPN and CDR2 SVGIG (reference sequence). V was trimmed by 0 bases and J by 2 bases, leaving 8 bases between them. The CDR3 sequence is 13 residues long. The CDR3 is CAWSVLETYEQYF. The CDR3 coding sequence is TGTGCCTGGAGTGTACTGGAGACCTACGAGCAGTACTTC.

This chain links TRBV10-3 with TRBJ2-1; TRBD1 matches at 7 bases. CDR1 and CDR2 from the germline V gene are ENHRY and SYGVKD. The CDR3 is 17 amino acids. Germline trimming cut 0 bases from V and 2 bases from J; bases unmatched to any gene: 7. The CDR3: CAISESPTGKTYNEQFF. DNA for the CDR3: TGTGCCATCAGTGAGTCCCCGACAGGGAAAACCTACAATGAGCAGTTCTTC.

In regard to this clone: At one end, the junction sequence differs from germline, possibly due to a read error. CDR3 nucleotide sequence: TGTGCCACCAGCGAACACCCCTCTCGTTTTCACTTC. Protein sequence: CATSEHPSRFHF. V is TRBV15 and J is TRBJ2-7; D ambiguous. This CDR3 is 12 amino acids long. Per the germline V gene, CDR1 is LNHNV and CDR2 is YYDKDF (reference sequence).

The rearrangement joins TRBV15 to TRBJ1-1, with TRBD1 as a possible D gene (6 bases). Deletions cut 3 bases from V and 1 base from J, with 15 bases between. CDR1 is LNHNV and CDR2 is YYDKDF in the germline V gene (reference sequence). The CDR3 is made up of 16 amino acids. The CDR3 DNA reads TGTGCCACCAGCAGGGGTTCAGACAGGACGAACACTGAAGCTTTCTTT. Protein sequence: CATSRGSDRTNTEAFF.